Listed here are 25 T cell receptor beta chains from one sample, sequenced in a study of blood T cell repertoires in COVID-19. Profiled with immunoSEQ multiplex PCR; TCRdb holds only in-frame clones, not every one. The sample holds approximately 200,000 clones; approximately 88% are singletons and the top ten take 4% to 5%. Specimen: peripheral blood. All receptors derive from a woman under 40 with acute or convalescent COVID-19.

In DNA, the CDR3 is TGTGCCAGCAGCTTAACCCCCAGCTCCTACAATGAGCAGTTCTTC. Translated, it gives CASSLTPSSYNEQFF. The rearrangement uses TRBV7-8 and TRBJ2-1; D ambiguous. The V gene lost 2 bases and the J gene lost 0 bases, with 8 bases spanning the gap. The CDR3 extends over 15 amino acids. Looked up from germline, CDR1 is SGHVS and CDR2 is FQNEAQ.

V gene TRBV4-1 combines with J gene TRBJ2-3; no definite D call. Per the germline V gene, CDR1 is MGHRA and CDR2 is YSYEKL. The ends were cut back, 4 bases at V and 0 bases at J, with 11 bases in the middle. The CDR3 sequence is 15 residues long. The CDR3 here is CASSLGRTSTDTQYF. As DNA, the CDR3 is TGCGCCAGCAGCCTGGGCAGAACTAGCACAGATACGCAGTATTTT.

The genes are TRBV15 and TRBJ1-5, with unresolved D. Germline loops: CDR1 LNHNV, CDR2 YYDKDF (reference sequence). The CDR3 is 16 amino acids. V lost 5 bases to trimming and J lost 0 bases, with 14 bases between them. The CDR3 reads CATSPRREYSNQPQHF. DNA for the CDR3: TGTGCCACCAGCCCACGAAGGGAGTATAGCAATCAGCCCCAGCATTTT. The complete variable domain, with remaining parts taken from reference TRBV15 and TRBJ1-5, reads DAMVIQNPRYQVTQFGKPVTLSCSQTLNHNVMYWYQQKSSQAPKLLFHYYDKDFNNEADTPDNFQSRRPNTSFCFLDIRSPGLGDTAMYLCATSPRREYSNQPQHFGDGTRLSIL.

The chain joins TRBV5-4 to TRBJ2-1; no definite D call. V lost 0 bases, J lost 3 bases, and 13 bases lay in between. Looked up from germline, CDR1 is SGHNT and CDR2 is YYREEE (reference sequence). The CDR3 runs 16 residues. The CDR3 is CASSLELDPVYNEQFF. In DNA form, the CDR3 reads TGTGCCAGCAGCTTGGAGCTAGATCCCGTCTACAATGAGCAGTTCTTC.

The chain is built from TRBV5-1 and TRBJ2-6; the D gene is possibly TRBD2 (5 bases). This CDR3 has 14 residues. CDR1 is SGHRS, CDR2 YFSETQ, per germline. V lost 4 bases and J lost 3, with 8 bases in between. The chain's CDR3 is CASSRDSGANVLTF. As DNA, the CDR3 is TGCGCCAGCAGCCGGGATAGTGGGGCCAACGTCCTGACTTTC.

The sample holds one count of this clone. The V call is TRBV12-5, the J call TRBJ2-1, with no clear D. CDR3 length equals 13 residues. Per germline, CDR1 LGHNT and CDR2 FRNRAP. Deletions cut 5 bases from V and 1 base from J, with 6 bases between. In nucleotides, the CDR3 is TGTGCTAGTGGTCCCCCTTCCTACAATGAGCAGTTCTTC. Amino acids: CASGPPSYNEQFF.

The rearrangement joins TRBV5-1 to TRBJ2-3; D is perhaps TRBD1 (5 bases). Germline V gene sequence: CDR1 SGHRS, CDR2 YFSETQ. The CDR3 is 15 amino acids. Deletions cut 0 bases from V and 2 bases from J, with 10 bases between. As DNA, the CDR3 is TGCGCCAGCAGCTTGGCCTCCAGGGACACAGATACGCAGTATTTT. Translating gives CASSLASRDTDTQYF.

J is TRBJ2-1 and V is TRBV15, with 14 nucleotides matching TRBD2. The CDR3 spans 16 residues. Germline CDR1 is LNHNV and CDR2 is YYDKDF (reference sequence). V trimming: 5 bases; J trimming: 8 bases; junction bases outside the gene matches: 8. CDR3 sequence: CATSPGGTSGSDEQFF. In nucleotides, the CDR3 is TGTGCCACCAGCCCCGGAGGGACTAGCGGGAGCGATGAGCAGTTCTTC.

V gene TRBV4-1 combines with J gene TRBJ2-7; tentative D call: TRBD2 (6 bases). The CDR3 spans 15 residues. From germline, CDR1 is MGHRA and CDR2 YSYEKL. Trimming removed 4 bases at V and 3 bases at J, with 16 bases between. The CDR3 here is CASSRLDYPDYEQYF. CDR3 DNA sequence: TGCGCCAGCAGCCGACTAGACTACCCAGACTACGAGCAGTACTTC.

J is TRBJ2-7 and V is TRBV7-8; D may be TRBD1 (6 bases). Per the germline V gene, CDR1 is SGHVS and CDR2 is FQNEAQ. The CDR3 loop spans 14 amino acids. V gave up 4 bases and J gave up 2 bases, with 12 bases separating them. The CDR3 is CASSYRQAAYEQYF. The CDR3 DNA follows: TGTGCCAGCAGCTACAGACAGGCCGCCTACGAGCAGTACTTC. The whole variable domain, remainder taken from reference TRBV7-8 and TRBJ2-7, is GAGVSQSPRYKVAKRGQDVALRCDPISGHVSLFWYQQALGQGPEFLTYFQNEAQLDKSGLPSDRFFAERPEGSVSTLKIQRTQQEDSAVYLCASSYRQAAYEQYFGPGTRLTVT.

The V call is TRBV24-1, the J call TRBJ2-1, with a weak D call TRBD2 (5 bases). From germline, CDR1 is KGHDR and CDR2 SFDVKD. The V and J ends lost 5 bases and 2 bases respectively, with 18 bases between them. This CDR3 spans 17 amino acids. The CDR3 nucleotides are TGTGCCACCAGTGGGCTTGGACTTACGGGGACCTACAATGAGCAGTTCTTC. Amino acid sequence: CATSGLGLTGTYNEQFF.

The rearrangement uses TRBV19 and TRBJ2-1; 10 bases align to TRBD1. The J segment lost 10 bases and the V segment lost 5 bases, leaving 11 bases of the junction unmatched. Germline CDR1 reads LNHDA; CDR2 reads SQIVND (reference sequence). This CDR3 is built from 15 residues. CDR3 region: CASSEDRGLLGEQFF. Written as DNA, the CDR3 is TGTGCCAGTAGTGAGGACAGGGGGTTATTAGGGGAGCAGTTCTTC. The full variable domain, completed using reference TRBV19 and TRBJ2-1, is DGGITQSPKYLFRKEGQNVTLSCEQNLNHDAMYWYRQDPGQGLRLIYYSQIVNDFQKGDIAEGYSVSREKKESFPLTVTSAQKNPTAFYLCASSEDRGLLGEQFFGPGTRLTVL.

This clone was observed a few times. The chain joins TRBV7-2 to TRBJ1-2; 8 bases align to TRBD1. With 2 bases clipped from V and 4 bases from J, the junction kept 3 bases outside the gene matches. Germline V gives CDR1 SGHTA, CDR2 FQGNSA. This CDR3 has 14 residues. In DNA, the CDR3 is TGTGCCAGCAGCTTATCGGGACAGGCCTATGGCTACACCTTC. Protein product: CASSLSGQAYGYTF.

V is TRBV2 and J is TRBJ2-2; no definite D call. V lost 7 bases and J 5 bases, leaving 5 bases between the germline ends. CDR1 SNHLY and CDR2 FYNNEI come from the germline V gene. There are 11 residues in the CDR3. Here the CDR3 reads CASTLTGELFF. DNA of the CDR3: TGTGCCAGCACCCTGACCGGGGAGCTGTTTTTT.

The chain has TRBV9 and TRBJ2-1; possibly TRBD2 for D (6 bases). The CDR3 covers 14 residues. Germline CDR1 SGDLS, CDR2 YYNGEE. Trimming stripped 6 bases from V and 6 bases from J, with 16 bases between. The DNA of the CDR3 is TGTGCCAGCAATTGGGGCGGGACGGGCAATGAGCAGTTCTTC. It is translated as CASNWGGTGNEQFF.

The CDR3 loop is CASSAQGYTEAFF. The CDR3 DNA sequence: TGTGCCAGCAGCGCTCAGGGCTACACTGAAGCTTTCTTT. The chain has TRBV11-3 and TRBJ1-1; possibly TRBD1 for D (5 bases). CDR1 and CDR2 from the germline V gene are SGHNT and YENEEA. The V and J ends lost 5 bases and 3 bases respectively, with 10 bases between them. This CDR3 is built from 13 residues.

This clone was observed once. The chain links TRBV5-1 to TRBJ2-5; tentative D call: TRBD2 (5 bases). There are 14 residues in the CDR3. CDR1 is SGHRS and CDR2 is YFSETQ in the germline V gene. V lost 0 bases, J lost 5 bases, and 11 bases lay in between. The CDR3 DNA reads as TGCGCCAGCAGCTTGGTTGGCGGCGGGGAGACCCAGTACTTC. This gives the protein CASSLVGGGETQYF.

The chain links TRBV7-9 to TRBJ1-5; possible D gene TRBD1, 5 bases. V lost 2 bases and J 6 bases, leaving 17 bases between the germline ends. Germline V gene data show CDR1 as SEHNR and CDR2 as FQNEAQ (reference sequence). The CDR3 length is 16 residues. Here the CDR3 DNA reads TGTGCCAGCAGCTTACACAGGATAGGGCCTCCTCAGCCCCAGCATTTT. Protein: CASSLHRIGPPQPQHF.

This clone occurred once. V usage is TRBV5-5 and J usage is TRBJ2-3, with a weak D call TRBD2 (5 bases). The CDR3 is 15 amino acids. The germline V gene encodes CDR1 SGHKS and CDR2 YYEKEE (reference sequence). Trimming pared 3 bases from V and 2 bases from J, leaving 13 bases between. CDR3 nucleotides: TGTGCCAGCAGCTCGGGGTGGCTTCACACAGATACGCAGTATTTT. This sequence encodes CASSSGWLHTDTQYF.

There are a few counts of this clone. An end of the junction does not agree with germline; a read error may underlie this. The rearrangement joins TRBV6-1 to TRBJ1-2, with D possibly TRBD1 on 6 matching bases. The germline V gene has CDR1 MNHNS and CDR2 SASEGT. The CDR3 loop spans 14 amino acids. The CDR3 protein is CASSDQGSSPRQYF. In DNA, the CDR3 is TGTGCCAGCAGTGACCAGGGGTCCTCGCCAAGACAATACTTC.

This chain uses TRBV6-6 with TRBJ2-1; 11 nucleotides line up with TRBD2. Per germline, CDR1 MNHNY and CDR2 SVGAGI (reference sequence). CDR3 length equals 15 residues. V was pared by 8 bases and J by 6 bases, with 9 bases of the junction left unmatched. The CDR3 DNA follows: TGTGCCAGCGTAAGACTAGCGGGATTCCCCAATGAGCAGTTCTTC. Translating gives CASVRLAGFPNEQFF.

The chain carries TRBV28 and TRBJ1-5; TRBD1 might be the D (5 bases). Germline V lookup: CDR1 MDHEN, CDR2 SYDVKM. V dropped 4 bases and J dropped 5 bases, with 12 bases sitting between them. CDR3 size: 14 residues. The CDR3 protein is CASSWGFRDQPQHF. The CDR3 DNA is TGTGCCAGCAGTTGGGGATTCAGGGATCAGCCCCAGCATTTT.

The V gene is TRBV5-1, the J gene TRBJ1-4, with TRBD1 matching over 8 bases. V lost 5 bases, J lost 8 bases, and 14 bases stayed unmatched. Germline-derived CDR1 and CDR2 are SGHRS and YFSETQ. CDR3 size: 16 residues. The CDR3 region is CASRDGLGTGLEKLFF. DNA of the CDR3: TGCGCCAGCAGGGACGGCCTAGGGACAGGTTTAGAAAAACTGTTTTTT.

V is TRBV25-1 and J is TRBJ1-2, with 8 bases fitting TRBD1. The germline V gene encodes CDR1 MGHDK and CDR2 SYGVNS. The length of the CDR3 is 14 residues. J gave up 0 bases and V 7 bases, and 4 bases lay outside the gene matches. CDR3 sequence (DNA): TGTGCCAGCATAGGACAGGGAGCTAACTATGGCTACACCTTC. Residues: CASIGQGANYGYTF.

The J gene is TRBJ1-4, the V gene TRBV11-2; D remains unclear. V was trimmed by 2 bases and J by 6 bases, leaving 10 bases between them. Germline lookup yields CDR1 SGHAT and CDR2 FQNNGV. The CDR3 is 14 amino acids. The CDR3: CASSLYSVHEKLFF. The CDR3 nucleotides read TGTGCCAGCAGCTTATATTCCGTCCATGAAAAACTGTTTTTT.